Each of the 4 T cell receptor beta chains below was sequenced from the same sample in a study of T cells in Graves' hyperthyroidism and ophthalmopathy. What was amplified from RNA transcripts were TCR beta CDR3 regions. The primer set for the first-round RT-PCR of the TCR CDR3 was HTBI. TCRdb independently ran MiXCR on the multiplex PCR reads; one entry per CDR3 protein. This table holds about 290,000 distinct CDR3 sequences, roughly 15% found once. Sample: blood. Receptors originate from a woman aged 40 to 55 with Graves' hyperthyroidism.

This clonotype was recorded many times. V gene TRBV29-1 combines with J gene TRBJ2-1; TRBD2 matches 9 bases. Germline loops: CDR1 SQVTM, CDR2 ANQGSEA. CDR3 length: 13 amino acids. The trim removed 4 bases at V and 6 bases at J, leaving 4 bases unmatched. This CDR3 reads CSVGSGRGNEQFF. The CDR3 nucleotides read TGCAGCGTTGGTAGCGGGAGAGGCAATGAGCAGTTCTTC.

This clonotype was found many times. This chain's CDR3 is CASSGGGSYEQYF. As DNA, the CDR3 is TGTGCCAGCTCTGGGGGAGGATCGTACGAGCAGTACTTC. J is TRBJ2-7 and V is TRBV2, with D tentatively TRBD2 (6 bases). Per the germline V gene, CDR1 is SNHLY and CDR2 is FYNNEI. The ends were cut back, 8 bases at V and 4 bases at J, with 15 bases in the middle. The CDR3 consists of 13 residues.

This clonotype was seen ten or more times. The chain links TRBV20-1 to TRBJ1-2, with D hard to call. The CDR3 loop spans 13 amino acids. V was cut by 4 bases and J by 2 bases, with 11 bases left in between. Germline values: CDR1 DFQATT, CDR2 SNEGSKA (reference sequence). CDR3 DNA sequence: TGCAGTGCTACGTCATTCGGAAACTATGGCTACACCTTC. It yields the protein CSATSFGNYGYTF.

The rearrangement uses TRBV13 and TRBJ2-1, with D possibly called TRBD1 or TRBD2 (5 bases each). Germline V gene sequence: CDR1 PRHDT, CDR2 FYEKMQ (reference sequence). Trimming removed 2 bases from V and 13 bases from J, with 18 bases in between. The CDR3 loop spans 14 amino acids. The CDR3 DNA reads as TGTGCCAGCAGCTTACTCCGGGGCTTTGAGACCCAGTTCTTC. This sequence encodes CASSLLRGFETQFF.